The sequence of this T cell receptor beta chain was determined in a study of cytotoxic CD8 clonotypes in ibrutinib-treated CLL. The overall study: The taking of response samples occurred after a median around 11 months of treatment, with a range of 6 to 36.

Generated by immunoSEQ multiplex PCR, the TCRdb table keeps only in-frame clones and is missing some. This table holds around 310,000 clones, 70% to 80% found once. With regard to this clone: The antigen is undetermined.

Study results and caveats: Sustained-remission and progressing patients had unequal sampling times.

Frozen-stored PBMCs produced approximately 1.9 micrograms of genomic DNA for TCR beta libraries. The TCR comes from a human donor with chronic lymphocytic leukemia. Sequencing used PBMCs, obtained before ibrutinib treatment.

CDR3 sequence: CAWSVLGQVGTGELFF. CDR3 coding DNA: TGTGCCTGGAGTGTACTTGGTCAGGTGGGAACCGGGGAGCTGTTTTTT. The chain links TRBV30 to TRBJ2-2; D unresolved. The CDR3 has 16 amino acids. CDR1 and CDR2 (germline): GTSNPN, SVGIG (reference sequence). Trimming pared 0 bases from V and 5 bases from J, leaving 16 bases between.